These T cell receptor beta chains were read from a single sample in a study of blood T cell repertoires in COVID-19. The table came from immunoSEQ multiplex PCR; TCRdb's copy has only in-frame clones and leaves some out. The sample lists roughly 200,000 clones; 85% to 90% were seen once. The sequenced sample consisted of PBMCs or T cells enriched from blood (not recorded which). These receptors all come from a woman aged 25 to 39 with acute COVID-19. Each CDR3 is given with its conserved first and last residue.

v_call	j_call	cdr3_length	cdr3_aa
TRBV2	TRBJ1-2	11	CASVRRDGYTF
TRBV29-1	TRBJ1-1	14	CSVEIEGRSTEAFF
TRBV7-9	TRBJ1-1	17	CASSLVLQGGHGTEAFF
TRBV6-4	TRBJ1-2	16	CASSPGRIEANYGYTF
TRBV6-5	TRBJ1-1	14	CASTPRGGRTEAFF
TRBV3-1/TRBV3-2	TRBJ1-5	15	CASSQVNRPNQPQHF
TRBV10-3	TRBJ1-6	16	CAISESLQGRDSPLHF
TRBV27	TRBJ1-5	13	CASSLGARQPQHF
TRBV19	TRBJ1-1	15	CASKRGFMENTEAFF
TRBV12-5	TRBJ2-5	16	CASGSWTSGGEETQYF
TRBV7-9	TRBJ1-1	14	CASSLGTGDTEAFF
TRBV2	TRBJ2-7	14	CASSDRQGADGQYF
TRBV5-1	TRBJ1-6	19	CASSLLGVRGPSYMSPLHF
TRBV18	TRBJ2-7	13	CASSPGTDYEQYF
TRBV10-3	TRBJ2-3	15	CASHRSRGNTDTQYF
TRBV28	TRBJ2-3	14	CASSLGGGASTQYF
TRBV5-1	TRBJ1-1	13	CASSLGGATEAFF
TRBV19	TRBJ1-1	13	CASSTGLNTEAFF
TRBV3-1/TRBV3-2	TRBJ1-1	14	CASSQPDMNTEAFF
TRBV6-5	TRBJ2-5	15	CASSRGTSGWETQYF
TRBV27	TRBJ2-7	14	CASSLGAGAYEQYF
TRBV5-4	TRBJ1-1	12	CASSFGQVEAFF
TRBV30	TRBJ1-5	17	CAWSGQGEDGSNQPQHF
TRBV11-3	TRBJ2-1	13	CASSPWASNEQFF
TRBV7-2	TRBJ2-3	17	CASSPGRGVPSTDTQYF
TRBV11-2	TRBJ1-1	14	CASSSGQGPSEAFF
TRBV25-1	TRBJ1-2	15	CASREPTGGSGGYTF
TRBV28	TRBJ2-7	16	CASSSRMESHPYEQYF
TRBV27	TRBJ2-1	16	CASSLAWGGGANEQFF
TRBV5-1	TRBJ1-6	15	CASSLAGQGRSPLHF
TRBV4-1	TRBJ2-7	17	CASSHTGGKSGSYEQYF
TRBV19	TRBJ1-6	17	CASSISGDSRHNSPLHF
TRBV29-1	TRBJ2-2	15	CSVESRRVGTGELFF
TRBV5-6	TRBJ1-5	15	CASSLRGFGNQPQHF
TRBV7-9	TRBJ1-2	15	CASSFRGQGDYGYTF
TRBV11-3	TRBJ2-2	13	CASSLDATGELFF
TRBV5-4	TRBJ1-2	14	CASSLYGGLYGYTF
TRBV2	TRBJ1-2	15	CASSDGRGGDGGYTF
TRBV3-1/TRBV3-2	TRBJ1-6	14	CASSHGSVNSPLHF
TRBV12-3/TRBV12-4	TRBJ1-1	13	CASSFGQIPEAFF
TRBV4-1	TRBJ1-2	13	CASSQDGEGVLTF
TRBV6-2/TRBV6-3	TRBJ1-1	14	CASSYTNRGTEAFF
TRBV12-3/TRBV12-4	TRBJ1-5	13	CASSSGYVQPQHF
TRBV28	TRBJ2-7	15	CASSPRGGLIYEQYF
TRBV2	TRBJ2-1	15	CASSAGLAGSDEQFF
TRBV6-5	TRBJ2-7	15	CASSYQQGVAYEQYF
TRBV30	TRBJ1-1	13	CAWMGQGNTEAFF
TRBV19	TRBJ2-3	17	CASSPSPGLEGTDTQYF
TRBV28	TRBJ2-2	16	CASRTPRDRGTGELFF
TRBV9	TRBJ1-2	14	CASSVQGGNYGYTF
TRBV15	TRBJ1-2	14	CATSPGTGGFGYTF
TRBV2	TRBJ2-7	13	CASIQQGFYEQYF
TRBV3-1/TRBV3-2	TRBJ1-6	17	CASSQEDDSKNNSPLHF
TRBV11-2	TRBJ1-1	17	CASSFRQGANPGTEAFF
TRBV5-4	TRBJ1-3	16	CASSLFGGGGGNTIYF
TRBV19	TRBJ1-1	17	CASSYLTGGRVGTEAFF
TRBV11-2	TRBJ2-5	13	CASSPRQGGTQYF
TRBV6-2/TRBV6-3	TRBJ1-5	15	CASSYLQGRDQPQHF
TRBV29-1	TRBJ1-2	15	CSVATGQGTNYGYTF
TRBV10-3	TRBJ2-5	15	CAISENRGQRETQYF